The next 25 T cell receptor beta chains were all read from a single sample in a study of shared clonotypes between healthy human individuals. Profiling relied on immunoSEQ multiplex PCR, and the TCRdb table lists in-frame clones only, not all of them. The sample includes some 2,100,000 clones, nearly 97% seen only once; the top ten take roughly 0.13%. The sample consisted of naive CD4+ T cells sorted from blood. As to subset: CD45RA+ positively selected. These receptors were obtained from a man aged 18 to 30 in good health.

The J gene is TRBJ1-2, the V gene TRBV5-1, with 8 positions matching TRBD1. The CDR3 extends over 14 amino acids. With V trimmed by 3 bases and J by 2 bases, 3 bases remained unmatched. CDR1 and CDR2 (germline): SGHRS, YFSETQ. DNA for the CDR3: TGCGCCAGCAGCTGGGGACAGGAGAACTATGGCTACACCTTC. It codes for CASSWGQENYGYTF.

This rearrangement joins TRBV5-4 to TRBJ2-7, with TRBD2 matching 8 bases. The V and J ends lost 9 bases and 3 bases, in that order; junction bases with no gene match: 8. Germline-derived CDR1 and CDR2 are SGHNT and YYREEE (reference sequence). This CDR3 contains 13 residues. CDR3 region: CATSKRELYEQYF. The CDR3 DNA follows: TGTGCCACCAGTAAGCGGGAGCTCTACGAGCAGTACTTC.

The genes are TRBV30 and TRBJ1-6; 8 positions match TRBD1. Per the germline V gene, CDR1 is GTSNPN and CDR2 is SVGIG (reference sequence). This CDR3 contains 14 residues. Trimming cost V 0 bases and J 10 bases; bases outside gene matches: 5. The CDR3 reads CAWSVVQGASPLHF. For the CDR3, the DNA is TGTGCCTGGAGTGTAGTGCAGGGGGCCTCACCCCTCCACTTT.

The genes are TRBV10-2 and TRBJ2-7; 7 bases are a match to TRBD1. The CDR3 contains 16 residues. Germline V gives CDR1 WSHSY, CDR2 SAAADI. The J segment lost 3 bases and the V segment lost 2 bases, leaving 10 bases of the junction unmatched. CDR3 residues: CASSEEGVPGGYEQYF. The DNA for the CDR3 is TGCGCCAGCAGTGAGGAGGGGGTACCAGGGGGCTACGAGCAGTACTTC.

The chain has TRBV28 and TRBJ2-2; weak D call: TRBD1 (6 bases). Germline V gives CDR1 MDHEN, CDR2 SYDVKM. The CDR3 extends over 14 amino acids. V was trimmed by 6 bases and J by 1 base, leaving 9 bases between them. CDR3 DNA sequence: TGTGCCAGCAGATCACAGGGGAACACCGGGGAGCTGTTTTTT. Protein: CASRSQGNTGELFF.

The J gene is TRBJ2-3, the V gene TRBV5-1; TRBD1 aligns across 7 bases. CDR3 length equals 18 residues. V trimming: 0 bases; J trimming: 3 bases; junction bases outside the gene matches: 13. CDR1 and CDR2 from the germline V gene are SGHRS and YFSETQ. The CDR3 here is CASSLAGRSTGKTDTQYF. The CDR3 DNA follows: TGCGCCAGCAGCTTGGCCGGTCGTTCGACAGGGAAGACAGATACGCAGTATTTT.

The chain combines TRBV18 with TRBJ1-6; D is unresolved. This CDR3 spans 14 amino acids. V shed 2 bases and J shed 5 bases, with 7 bases lying between them. Germline CDR1 is KGHSH and CDR2 is LQKENI. CDR3 bases: TGTGCCAGCTCACCATGGACCGATAATTCACCCCTCCACTTT. Encoded protein: CASSPWTDNSPLHF. Looking up the rest from reference TRBV18 and TRBJ1-6 gives the full variable domain: NAGVMQNPRHLVRRRGQEARLRCSPMKGHSHVYWYRQLPEEGLKFMVYLQKENIIDESGMPKERFSAEFPKEGPSILRIQQVVRGDSAAYFCASSPWTDNSPLHFGNGTRLTVT.

As for this clone: Additional DNA sequences in this sample encode the identical CDR3. The chain uses TRBV5-1 and TRBJ2-7, with D perhaps given as TRBD1 or TRBD2 (5 bases each). V lost 4 bases and J 3 bases, leaving 8 bases between the germline ends. The CDR3 spans 12 residues. Per the germline V gene, CDR1 is SGHRS and CDR2 is YFSETQ. Here the CDR3 reads CASSTGGYEQYF. CDR3 bases: TGCGCCAGCAGCACTGGGGGCTACGAGCAGTACTTC. The full variable domain, rest sourced from reference TRBV5-1 and TRBJ2-7, is KAGVTQTPRYLIKTRGQQVTLSCSPISGHRSVSWYQQTPGQGLQFLFEYFSETQRNKGNFPGRFSGRQFSNSRSEMNVSTLELGDSALYLCASSTGGYEQYFGPGTRLTVT.

This clone was seen more than once but under ten times. The chain joins TRBV18 to TRBJ2-7; D not resolved. This CDR3 has 13 residues. Trimming took off 6 bases at V and 2 bases at J, with 11 bases between the two ends. CDR1 KGHSH and CDR2 LQKENI come from the germline V gene. The CDR3, as DNA: TGTGCCAGCTCGACGGGCCATACCTACGAGCAGTACTTC. It codes for CASSTGHTYEQYF.

The rearrangement links TRBV4-1 to TRBJ1-6; unclear D gene. This CDR3 is 17 amino acids long. Germline assignment: CDR1 MGHRA and CDR2 YSYEKL. Trimming took 1 base from V and 0 from J, leaving 10 bases between them. The CDR3 bases are TGCGCCAGCAGCCAAGGCTCACAGAGCTCCTATAATTCACCCCTCCACTTT. Translation: CASSQGSQSSYNSPLHF.

This clone came up once. The chain couples TRBV9 to TRBJ1-3, with a possible D match to TRBD1 (6 bases). This CDR3 has 11 residues. CDR1 and CDR2 (germline): SGDLS, YYNGEE. The V gene lost 9 bases and the J gene lost 8 bases, with 12 bases spanning the gap. The CDR3 DNA is TGTGCCAAACAGGGATTTTACACCATATATTTT. Translating gives CAKQGFYTIYF.

This clone was found once. This chain uses TRBV2 with TRBJ2-5; D gene unclear. Germline V gene data show CDR1 as SNHLY and CDR2 as FYNNEI. The CDR3 is made up of 14 amino acids. V was shortened by 1 base and J by 9 bases, with 15 bases between the two germline ends. The CDR3 loop reads CASSEEMVQSAQYF. The CDR3, as DNA: TGTGCCAGCAGTGAAGAGATGGTACAATCGGCCCAGTACTTC. The full variable domain, rest sourced from reference TRBV2 and TRBJ2-5, is EPEVTQTPSHQVTQMGQEVILRCVPISNHLYFYWYRQILGQKVEFLVSFYNNEISEKSEIFDDQFSVERPDGSNFTLKIRSTKLEDSAMYFCASSEEMVQSAQYFGPGTRLLVL.

J is TRBJ2-5 and V is TRBV6-1; a possible D gene is TRBD2 (5 bases). The CDR3 has 14 amino acids. CDR1 is MNHNS and CDR2 is SASEGT in the germline V gene. V was pared by 0 bases and J by 4 bases, with 9 bases between. The CDR3 nucleotides read TGTGCCAGCAGTGAAGCATCGGGGTTAGAGACCCAGTACTTC. Translation: CASSEASGLETQYF.

The chain has TRBV5-1 and TRBJ1-4; D is unclear. Trimming took 4 bases from V and 8 from J, leaving 15 bases between them. Germline CDR1 and CDR2: SGHRS and YFSETQ. CDR3 length: 14 residues. In DNA, the CDR3 is TGCGCCAGCAGCCCTCTCTCCTGGGAGGAAAAACTGTTTTTT. Amino acid sequence: CASSPLSWEEKLFF.

In regard to this clone: The same CDR3 also results from other DNA sequences found in this sample. The chain links TRBV2 to TRBJ1-2; D remains unclear. Germline V gene data show CDR1 as SNHLY and CDR2 as FYNNEI. With 2 bases removed from V and 4 bases from J, the gap between germline ends came to 8 bases. The CDR3 contains 13 residues. DNA of the CDR3: TGTGCCAGCAGTGAAACCGGATCCTATGGCTACACCTTC. Translation gives CASSETGSYGYTF.

The chain recombines TRBV7-2 with TRBJ2-7; D gene uncertain. The CDR3 sequence is 15 residues long. Germline V lookup: CDR1 SGHTA, CDR2 FQGNSA. V lost 2 bases and J lost 2, with 13 bases in between. The CDR3 region is CASSLQGVTPYEQYF. The CDR3 coding sequence is TGTGCCAGCAGCTTACAAGGTGTTACGCCCTACGAGCAGTACTTC.

Comment on this clone: This specimen includes other DNA sequences encoding the same CDR3. V is TRBV28 and J is TRBJ2-7; tentatively, D is TRBD2 (5 bases). This CDR3 comprises 13 residues. V dropped 6 bases and J dropped 0 bases, with 9 bases sitting between them. Germline CDR1 is MDHEN and CDR2 is SYDVKM. CDR3 in DNA: TGTGCCAGCAGCCCGGGGAGCTCCTACGAGCAGTACTTC. Translated: CASSPGSSYEQYF. Filled out from reference TRBV28 and TRBJ2-7, the complete variable domain reads DVKVTQSSRYLVKRTGEKVFLECVQDMDHENMFWYRQDPGLGLRLIYFSYDVKMKEKGDIPEGYSVSREKKERFSLILESASTNQTSMYLCASSPGSSYEQYFGPGTRLTVT.

The chain joins TRBV5-5 to TRBJ1-4; TRBD1 matches at 9 bases. The CDR3 consists of 15 residues. The germline V gene has CDR1 SGHKS and CDR2 YYEKEE (reference sequence). V was pared by 3 bases and J by 5 bases, with 5 bases of the junction left unmatched. The CDR3 spells CASSSPGTGNEKLFF. The CDR3 DNA sequence: TGTGCCAGCAGCTCTCCCGGGACAGGGAATGAAAAACTGTTTTTT.

The chain joins TRBV6-1 to TRBJ2-1; D is perhaps TRBD1 (6 bases). The CDR3 extends over 15 amino acids. V lost 7 bases and J lost 9, with 22 bases in between. From germline, CDR1 is MNHNS and CDR2 SASEGT. This CDR3 is CASTVGAALLGEQFF. The CDR3 nucleotides are TGTGCCAGCACCGTGGGGGCGGCTCTACTAGGTGAGCAGTTCTTC.

The V and J genes are TRBV6-1 and TRBJ2-3; tentatively, D is TRBD2 (6 bases). The CDR3 is 15 amino acids. The V gene lost 6 bases and the J gene lost 2 bases, with 15 bases spanning the gap. Germline V gives CDR1 MNHNS, CDR2 SASEGT. The CDR3 is CASSAYGGDTDTQYF. CDR3 bases: TGTGCCAGCAGCGCGTATGGAGGGGACACAGATACGCAGTATTTT.

The chain carries TRBV6-6 and TRBJ1-2; D is unresolved. Germline CDR1 MNHNY, CDR2 SVGAGI (reference sequence). V was trimmed by 6 bases and J by 1 base, leaving 6 bases between them. The CDR3 has 12 amino acids. DNA for the CDR3: TGTGCCAGCAGCGGCCGTAACTATGGCTACACCTTC. This sequence encodes CASSGRNYGYTF.

The CDR3 nucleotides are TGTGCCAGCAGTAACGAGCCCCTCCCTAACTATGGCTACACCTTC. Encoded protein: CASSNEPLPNYGYTF. The chain couples TRBV6-6 to TRBJ1-2, with D unresolved. This CDR3 has 15 amino acids. V shed 5 bases and J shed 0 bases, with 13 bases lying between them. CDR1 MNHNY and CDR2 SVGAGI come from the germline V gene (reference sequence).

The chain is built from TRBV9 and TRBJ2-2, with D uncertain. The V and J ends lost 8 bases and 1 base respectively, with 9 bases between them. This CDR3 comprises 13 residues. Germline values: CDR1 SGDLS, CDR2 YYNGEE. The CDR3 sequence: CASRRRNTGELFF. CDR3 sequence (DNA): TGTGCCAGTAGACGGAGGAACACCGGGGAGCTGTTTTTT.

The genes are TRBV28 and TRBJ1-4; 10 bases are shared with TRBD1. There are 16 residues in the CDR3. J was trimmed by 10 bases and V by 5 bases; bases with no gene match: 13. Germline V gives CDR1 MDHEN, CDR2 SYDVKM. CDR3 coding DNA: TGTGCCAGCAGTCGGTCTACGGGACAGGGGTGGGTAAAACTGTTTTTT. This codes for CASSRSTGQGWVKLFF.

This sequence joins TRBV2 and TRBJ2-7; TRBD2 aligns across 10 bases. The CDR3 has 14 amino acids. V lost 5 bases, J lost 3 bases, and 4 bases stayed unmatched. CDR1 SNHLY and CDR2 FYNNEI come from the germline V gene. CDR3 protein: CASSPSGGYYEQYF. The DNA for the CDR3 is TGTGCCAGCAGTCCTAGCGGGGGTTACTACGAGCAGTACTTC.